Below are 22 T cell receptor beta chains sequenced from a single sample in a study of monozygotic twins with inflammatory bowel disease. TCRdb re-called the 5' RACE reads and shows each CDR3 protein once, DNA omitted. This repertoire includes over 350,000 distinct CDR3 sequences. The sequenced sample was blood. The source of these receptors is a human donor with ulcerative colitis or Crohn's disease, or a healthy co-twin of an affected twin (not recorded which).

The chain employs TRBV5-1 and TRBJ2-2; no DNA is available, so the TRBD1 call from TCRdb remains unchecked. CDR3 size: 16 residues. Germline V CDR1 and CDR2: SGHRS, YFSETQ. CDR3: CASSLEGQVFTGELFF.

V and J are TRBV27 and TRBJ1-1; there is no DNA to check the TCRdb D call of TRBD1. This CDR3 is 17 amino acids long. Germline V gene lookup returns CDR1 MNHEY and CDR2 SMNVEV (reference sequence). CDR3 sequence: CASSLYHRGIENTEAFF.

The rearrangement uses TRBV19 and TRBJ1-3; there is no DNA to check the TCRdb D call of TRBD1. CDR3 length: 17 amino acids. In germline, CDR1 is LNHDA, CDR2 SQIVND (reference sequence). The CDR3 protein is CASTTGTIDSSGNTIYF. The full variable domain, with the rest looked up from reference TRBV19 and TRBJ1-3, is DGGITQSPKYLFRKEGQNVTLSCEQNLNHDAMYWYRQDPGQGLRLIYYSQIVNDFQKGDIAEGYSVSREKKESFPLTVTSAQKNPTAFYLCASTTGTIDSSGNTIYFGEGSWLTVV.

The rearrangement links TRBV20-1 to TRBJ2-7; the TCRdb D gene call, TRBD1, has no DNA to confirm it. The CDR3 has 14 residues. From germline, CDR1 is DFQATT and CDR2 SNEGSKA (reference sequence). CDR3 sequence reads: CSAKPDRGVYEQYF.

The chain links TRBV10-3 to TRBJ1-2; TCRdb's D call of TRBD1 is untestable without DNA. Germline CDR1 is ENHRY and CDR2 is SYGVKD. The CDR3 is 12 amino acids. CDR3: CAISAGERGYTF.

V and J are TRBV21-1 and TRBJ2-5; no DNA is available, so the TRBD1 call from TCRdb remains unchecked. TRBV21-1 has pseudogene status. This CDR3 has 15 amino acids. The CDR3 is CASSKARQAQETQYF.

The chain has TRBV20-1 and TRBJ2-1; the D call of TRBD1 rests on TCRdb alone, since no DNA is present to check it. The CDR3 covers 13 residues. In germline, CDR1 is DFQATT, CDR2 SNEGSKA (reference sequence). This chain's CDR3 is CSASRGPTDEQFF.

The V and J genes are TRBV6-2 or TRBV6-3 and TRBJ1-6; without DNA, the TCRdb call of TRBD1 cannot be checked. Germline loops: CDR1 MNHEY, CDR2 SVGEGT. This CDR3 contains 23 residues. CDR3 sequence reads: CASSPRIWGGQGESSSYNSPLHF.

This rearrangement joins TRBV9 to TRBJ1-1. The CDR3 length is 11 residues. CDR1 is SGDLS, CDR2 YYNGEE, per germline. The CDR3 is CASSPATEAFF.

CDR3 residues: CASSLEEVYGYTF. V is TRBV7-9 and J is TRBJ1-2. Germline values: CDR1 SEHNR, CDR2 FQNEAQ (reference sequence). This CDR3 spans 13 amino acids.

This chain links TRBV20-1 with TRBJ1-2. The germline V gene has CDR1 DFQATT and CDR2 SNEGSKA (reference sequence). This CDR3 comprises 13 residues. The CDR3 spells CSARDAAFYGYTF.

The chain combines TRBV6-1 with TRBJ2-5; TCRdb gives TRBD2 as the D gene, but with no DNA this cannot be confirmed. CDR3 length: 14 residues. Germline CDR1 and CDR2: MNHNS and SASEGT. The CDR3 region is CASNRGGALETQYF.

The chain uses TRBV20-1 and TRBJ2-5; TCRdb designates TRBD1, a call that cannot be tested without DNA. This CDR3 contains 13 residues. Germline V lookup: CDR1 DFQATT, CDR2 SNEGSKA (reference sequence). This chain's CDR3 is CSATNDREETQYF.

The chain's CDR3 is CASSRTSGGADTQYF. The chain carries TRBV28 and TRBJ2-3; no DNA is available, so the TRBD2 call from TCRdb remains unchecked. The germline CDR1 and CDR2 sequences are MDHEN and SYDVKM. The CDR3 runs to 15 residues.

The V and J genes are TRBV6-2 or TRBV6-3 and TRBJ1-5; lacking DNA, the TRBD1 call made by TCRdb goes unchecked. Per germline, CDR1 MNHEY and CDR2 SVGEGT. The CDR3 is 16 amino acids. CDR3 sequence: CASSYGRTGYGQPQHF.

This chain uses TRBV7-6 with TRBJ2-1. Germline CDR1 is SGHVS and CDR2 is FNYEAQ. The CDR3 loop spans 16 amino acids. The CDR3 sequence is CASSLFSVRLNNEQFF.

The chain recombines TRBV7-9 with TRBJ2-2; TCRdb reports TRBD1, a call that lacks DNA to check it against. There are 14 residues in the CDR3. The germline gives CDR1 SEHNR, CDR2 FQNEAQ (reference sequence). CDR3 amino acids: CASSPLGGAGELFF.

The chain's CDR3 is CASSSTDNYGYTF. J is TRBJ1-2 and V is TRBV12-3 or TRBV12-4. This CDR3 is 13 amino acids long.

The V and J genes are TRBV5-1 and TRBJ1-2; TCRdb lists TRBD1, though no DNA is available to test this call. The CDR3 is 13 amino acids. Germline V gene sequence: CDR1 SGHRS, CDR2 YFSETQ. The CDR3 sequence: CASSRDGRYGYTF.

The CDR3 protein is CASSAQGAEQYF. This chain joins TRBV9 and TRBJ2-7; TCRdb's D gene call, TRBD1, goes unchecked for lack of DNA. Germline loops: CDR1 SGDLS, CDR2 YYNGEE. CDR3 length equals 12 residues.

The chain links TRBV6-2 or TRBV6-3 to TRBJ2-7; TCRdb's D gene call, TRBD2, goes unchecked for lack of DNA. The CDR3 has 12 residues. The germline V gene has CDR1 MNHEY and CDR2 SVGEGT. This CDR3 is CASGTTHYEQYF.

The chain is built from TRBV6-5 and TRBJ2-7; TCRdb returns TRBD1, unconfirmable since there is no DNA. Germline loops: CDR1 MNHEY, CDR2 SVGAGI. This CDR3 spans 15 amino acids. Here the CDR3 reads CASSYQGQGSYEQYF.